Detailed here is one TCR beta chain. Its antigen is as yet unknown. The data stem from a study of immune evolution from preneoplasia to lung adenocarcinoma. Regarding the study as a whole: From normal lung to invasive adenocarcinoma, top clone frequencies appeared to decrease.

Generated by immunoSEQ multiplex PCR, the TCRdb table keeps only in-frame clones and is missing some. This sample carries 4,400 or so clones, under 85% of them seen once, and the ten largest clones take more than 9%. The ends were cut back, 5 bases at V and 0 bases at J, with 15 bases in the middle. The CDR3 spans 16 residues. The germline V gene encodes CDR1 SGHDT and CDR2 YYEEEE. The chain combines TRBV5-6 with TRBJ1-5; perhaps TRBD1 as D (5 bases). The source is a person aged 55-80 years with lung adenocarcinoma. Sequencing used FFPE adjacent normal lung tissue. The CDR3 coding sequence is TGTGCCAGCAGTACCCGGGGCGAGTATAGCAATCAGCCCCAGCATTTT. Amino acids: CASSTRGEYSNQPQHF.